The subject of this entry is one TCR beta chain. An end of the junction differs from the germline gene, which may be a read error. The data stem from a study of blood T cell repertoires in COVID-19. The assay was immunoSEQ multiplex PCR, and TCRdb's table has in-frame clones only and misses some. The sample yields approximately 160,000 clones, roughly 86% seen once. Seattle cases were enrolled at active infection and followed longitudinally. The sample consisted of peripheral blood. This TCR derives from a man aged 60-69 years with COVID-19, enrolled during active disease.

This CDR3 reads CASSWTGGASYGHTF. In DNA, the CDR3 is TGTGCCAGCAGCTGGACAGGGGGCGCGTCTTATGGCCACACCTTC. This chain links TRBV5-4 with TRBJ1-2, with 11 bases identical to TRBD1. Germline CDR1 and CDR2: SGHNT and YYREEE (reference sequence). The CDR3 has 15 residues. Using reference TRBV5-4 and TRBJ1-2 for the parts outside the CDR3, the full variable domain is ETGVTQSPTHLIKTRGQQVTLRCSSQSGHNTVSWYQQALGQGPQFIFQYYREEENGRGNFPPRFSGLQFPNYSSELNVNALELDDSALYLCASSWTGGASYGHTFGSGTRLTVV.